The 21 T cell receptor beta chains below all came from one sample that was sequenced in a study of blood T cells in healthy people across ages. A second PCR of 7 to 11 cycles used a sample-barcoded 5' primer and a J-beta primer mix. TCRdb called the 5' RACE reads again in MiXCR, with one record for every CDR3 protein. This table holds about 750,000 distinct CDR3 sequences, 40% to 65% found once. Sequenced sample: blood. These receptor sequences come from a man at least 80 years old in good health.

The rearrangement links TRBV6-6 to TRBJ2-1, with D possibly TRBD2 on 5 matching bases. This CDR3 contains 12 residues. Germline values: CDR1 MNHNY, CDR2 SVGAGI (reference sequence). V was cut by 6 bases and J by 9 bases, with 12 bases left in between. Written as DNA, the CDR3 is TGTGCCAGCAGCCGGACTCACCGTGAGCAGTTCTTC. Encoded protein: CASSRTHREQFF.

This rearrangement joins TRBV10-3 to TRBJ2-7; D is possibly TRBD1 or TRBD2 (5 bases each). The germline V and J ends were trimmed by 6 bases and 5 bases, with 11 bases remaining between them. Germline V lookup: CDR1 ENHRY, CDR2 SYGVKD. This CDR3 is built from 12 residues. CDR3 in amino acids: CAIRWGNHEQYF. CDR3 bases: TGTGCCATCAGGTGGGGGAACCACGAGCAGTACTTC.

J is TRBJ2-6 and V is TRBV4-2; TRBD2 matches at 9 bases. This CDR3 spans 19 amino acids. Germline V gene data show CDR1 as LGHNA and CDR2 as YNFKEQ. V was pared by 0 bases and J by 0 bases, with 6 bases of the junction left unmatched. CDR3 DNA sequence: TGTGCCAGCAGCCAAGAGCCGACTAGCGGACTCTCTGGGGCCAACGTCCTGACTTTC. Its protein is CASSQEPTSGLSGANVLTF.

V and J are TRBV3-1 and TRBJ1-1; D unresolved. The CDR3 has 13 residues. The ends were cut back, 0 bases at V and 6 bases at J, with 8 bases in the middle. Germline-derived CDR1 and CDR2 are LGHDT and YNNKEL (reference sequence). The CDR3 DNA follows: TGTGCCAGCAGCCAAGATCGGCCAGCTGAAGCTTTCTTT. Its translation: CASSQDRPAEAFF.

Of note for this clonotype: A junction boundary mismatches the germline segment, possibly from a read error. The CDR3 here is CASSPPPTDAQYF. The CDR3 DNA sequence: TGTGCCAGCAGTCCCCCACCCACAGATGCGCAGTATTTT. The rearrangement joins TRBV28 to TRBJ2-3; no clear D gene. From germline, CDR1 is MDHEN and CDR2 SYDVKM. The CDR3 has 13 amino acids.

The genes are TRBV4-3 and TRBJ1-2; 9 nucleotides match TRBD1. The CDR3 is 16 residues long. V was clipped by 4 bases and J by 8 bases; unmatched bases: 14. Germline values: CDR1 LGHNA, CDR2 YSLEER. The CDR3 loop reads CASSRSRDRVTSGYTF. The CDR3 DNA follows: TGCGCCAGCAGCCGAAGCCGGGACAGGGTTACGAGCGGCTACACCTTC.

This clonotype turned up a few times. The genes are TRBV9 and TRBJ2-7; 7 nucleotides line up with TRBD2. With 0 bases clipped from V and 7 bases from J, the junction kept 7 bases outside the gene matches. The CDR3 is made up of 14 amino acids. Per the germline V gene, CDR1 is SGDLS and CDR2 is YYNGEE. Written as DNA, the CDR3 is TGTGCCAGCAGCGTAGGGACTAGGGCTATGGAGCAGTACTTC. Its translation is CASSVGTRAMEQYF.

The rearrangement uses TRBV27 and TRBJ2-7, with 8 bases matching TRBD2. V trimming: 0 bases; J trimming: 0 bases; junction bases outside the gene matches: 4. CDR1 MNHEY and CDR2 SMNVEV come from the germline V gene (reference sequence). CDR3 size: 16 residues. The CDR3 coding sequence is TGTGCCAGCAGTTTATCGGGGGGACTAGTCTCCTACGAGCAGTACTTC. Translation gives CASSLSGGLVSYEQYF.

This clonotype ranks as medium-sized. One base away lies a much larger clone, so this may be a sequencing read error. V is TRBV6-5 and J is TRBJ1-4, with D perhaps TRBD1 (6 bases). The CDR3 is 15 residues long. Germline V CDR1 and CDR2: MNHEY, SVGAGI. The germline V and J ends were trimmed by 2 bases and 8 bases, with 15 bases remaining between them. The DNA of the CDR3 is TGTGCCAGCAGTTACGTAGGGGGGGCGCGCGAAAAACTGTTTTTT. This gives the protein CASSYVGGAREKLFF.

Comment on this clonotype: One junction end does not reproduce the germline sequence, and a read error may be involved. The J gene is TRBJ2-7, the V gene TRBV3-1; possibly TRBD1 or TRBD2 for D (6 bases each). The CDR3 consists of 16 residues. Germline assignment: CDR1 LGHDT and CDR2 YNNKEL (reference sequence). The CDR3 bases are TGTGCCAGCCGCCAAGCGAGTCGGGGGCCTAACGCCGAGCAGTACTTC. Protein: CASRQASRGPNAEQYF.

Points on this clonotype: The missing conserved phenylalanine or tryptophan at the end of this CDR3 makes a read error likely. The chain employs TRBV20-1 and TRBJ2-1, with D perhaps matching TRBD2 (7 bases). Germline V gene sequence: CDR1 DFQATT, CDR2 SNEGSKA (reference sequence). This CDR3 contains 15 residues. V lost 0 bases, J lost 9 bases, and 18 bases lay in between. CDR3 protein: CSARDRGRARGEQFL. DNA of the CDR3: TGCAGTGCTAGAGATCGAGGGAGGGCCAGGGGTGAGCAGTTCTTA.

Only a few counts were recorded for this clonotype. The chain has TRBV20-1 and TRBJ2-5; tentative D call: TRBD1 (6 bases). The V end was cut by 0 bases, the J end by 11 bases, with 19 bases between. The CDR3 runs to 14 residues. The V gene's germline CDR1 is DFQATT and CDR2 SNEGSKA (reference sequence). The CDR3: CSARDRGHFSGQYF. The CDR3 DNA follows: TGCAGTGCTAGAGATAGGGGACACTTTTCGGGGCAGTACTTC.

This chain links TRBV15 with TRBJ1-2, with D unresolved. Per germline, CDR1 LNHNV and CDR2 YYDKDF (reference sequence). The length of the CDR3 is 14 residues. V lost 2 bases and J lost 7, with 14 bases in between. The CDR3 DNA reads as TGTGCCACCAGCAGAAAATCGGACGGTGGTGGCTACACCTTC. It encodes CATSRKSDGGGYTF.

The chain combines TRBV5-1 with TRBJ1-1, with D perhaps TRBD1 (5 bases). The CDR3 runs 13 residues. V was trimmed by 1 base and J by 4 bases, leaving 8 bases between them. CDR1 SGHRS and CDR2 YFSETQ come from the germline V gene. CDR3 sequence reads: CASSLWQGTEAFF. The CDR3 region has the DNA TGCGCCAGCAGCTTGTGGCAGGGCACTGAAGCTTTCTTT.

The gene calls are TRBV27 and TRBJ2-5, with TRBD1 identical over 8 bases. Germline CDR1 MNHEY, CDR2 SMNVEV (reference sequence). V gave up 6 bases and J gave up 11 bases; unmatched junction bases: 17. The length of the CDR3 is 15 residues. The CDR3 spells CASRDGTGQYNEQYF. The CDR3 nucleotides are TGTGCCAGCAGGGACGGGACAGGACAATACAATGAGCAGTACTTC.

The gene calls are TRBV28 and TRBJ2-7, with TRBD1 matching over 11 bases. The germline gives CDR1 MDHEN, CDR2 SYDVKM. After removal of 8 bases from V and 4 bases from J, the junction contained 10 bases not matched to a gene. The CDR3 covers 15 residues. The CDR3 sequence is CASCSPGQGDYEQYF. The DNA for the CDR3 is TGTGCCAGCTGCTCACCGGGACAGGGGGATTACGAGCAGTACTTC. Filled out from reference TRBV28 and TRBJ2-7, the complete variable domain reads DVKVTQSSRYLVKRTGEKVFLECVQDMDHENMFWYRQDPGLGLRLIYFSYDVKMKEKGDIPEGYSVSREKKERFSLILESASTNQTSMYLCASCSPGQGDYEQYFGPGTRLTVT.

The genes are TRBV18 and TRBJ1-2, with 10 positions matching TRBD1. CDR1 is KGHSH, CDR2 LQKENI, per germline. V shed 0 bases, J shed 2 bases, and the junction held 3 bases outside the gene matches. The CDR3 runs 16 residues. The CDR3 here is CASSPPLGQGNYGYTF. CDR3 nucleotides: TGTGCCAGCTCACCACCGCTGGGACAGGGGAACTATGGCTACACCTTC.

This clonotype has a handful of counts. The J gene is TRBJ1-2, the V gene TRBV29-1; 8 bases map to TRBD1. Trimming took 6 bases from V and 8 from J; bases not matched to a gene: 5. The CDR3 is 11 residues long. Germline loops: CDR1 SQVTM, CDR2 ANQGSEA. CDR3 residues: CSVLTGVGYTF. The CDR3 DNA sequence: TGCAGCGTACTGACAGGGGTCGGCTACACCTTC.

This clonotype was counted a few times. The chain carries TRBV29-1 and TRBJ1-6, with D possibly being TRBD1 (6 bases). CDR1 and CDR2 from the germline V gene are SQVTM and ANQGSEA. This CDR3 is 13 amino acids long. Trimming pared 7 bases from V and 7 bases from J, leaving 14 bases between. This CDR3 is CSAGGTQNSPLHF. In DNA, the CDR3 is TGCAGCGCCGGCGGGACACAGAATTCACCCCTCCACTTT.

The chain links TRBV20-1 to TRBJ2-1, with 10 bases identical to TRBD2. V lost 3 bases, J lost 7 bases, and 6 bases stayed unmatched. The germline V gene encodes CDR1 DFQATT and CDR2 SNEGSKA (reference sequence). The CDR3 length is 14 residues. In nucleotides, the CDR3 is TGCAGTGCTAGGGGTAGCGGGAGGACAAATGAGCAGTTCTTC. It translates to CSARGSGRTNEQFF.

V usage is TRBV6-1 and J usage is TRBJ2-3; D ambiguous. V was pared by 3 bases and J by 14 bases, with 12 bases between. CDR1 and CDR2 from the germline V gene are MNHNS and SASEGT. The CDR3 totals 11 residues. The CDR3 bases are TGTGCCAGCAGTGAGGGAACTCCCGCGTATTTT. Its translation is CASSEGTPAYF.